Each of the 19 T cell receptor beta chains below was sequenced from the same sample in a study of blood T cell repertoires in COVID-19. The repertoire was sequenced with immunoSEQ multiplex PCR; TCRdb's copy has only in-frame clones and lacks some. The sample carries about 250,000 clones, about 85% recorded once. Sample: peripheral blood. These receptors all stem from a man aged 18-30 years with active or convalescent COVID-19.

CDR3 region: CASSTPTGFDGYTF. The DNA for the CDR3 is TGTGCCAGTAGTACCCCGACAGGGTTCGATGGCTACACCTTC. The V gene is TRBV19, the J gene TRBJ1-2, with 7 bases fitting TRBD1. V shed 4 bases and J 6 bases; nucleotides not matched to a gene: 8. Germline V lookup: CDR1 LNHDA, CDR2 SQIVND (reference sequence). CDR3 size: 14 residues. The complete variable domain, with remaining parts taken from reference TRBV19 and TRBJ1-2, reads DGGITQSPKYLFRKEGQNVTLSCEQNLNHDAMYWYRQDPGQGLRLIYYSQIVNDFQKGDIAEGYSVSREKKESFPLTVTSAQKNPTAFYLCASSTPTGFDGYTFGSGTRLTVV.

This chain uses TRBV14 with TRBJ2-2, with D tentatively TRBD1 (6 bases). Trimming removed 4 bases from V and 2 bases from J, with 11 bases in between. The CDR3 has 15 residues. CDR1 and CDR2 (germline): SGHDN, FVKESK. Here the CDR3 reads CASSRNRANTGELFF. The CDR3, as DNA: TGTGCCAGCAGCCGAAACAGGGCAAACACCGGGGAGCTGTTTTTT.

This clone was found a few times. This rearrangement joins TRBV7-6 to TRBJ2-7; TRBD1 matches at 8 bases. The length of the CDR3 is 15 residues. With 1 base clipped from V and 1 base from J, the junction kept 3 bases outside the gene matches. Germline CDR1 and CDR2: SGHVS and FNYEAQ. Here the CDR3 DNA reads TGTGCCAGCAGCTTAGTAGGGACAGGATCCTACGAGCAGTACTTC. This codes for CASSLVGTGSYEQYF.

The V call is TRBV7-2, the J call TRBJ2-2; possible D gene TRBD1, 5 bases. Trimming stripped 1 base from V and 1 base from J, with 10 bases between. Germline V gene sequence: CDR1 SGHTA, CDR2 FQGNSA. The CDR3 sequence is 16 residues long. CDR3 nucleotides: TGTGCCAGCAGCTTAGTTCTAGGGGTGAACACCGGGGAGCTGTTTTTT. It translates to CASSLVLGVNTGELFF.

The rearrangement joins TRBV6-2 or TRBV6-3 to TRBJ2-2, with 11 nucleotides matching TRBD2. V gave up 6 bases and J gave up 5 bases; unmatched junction bases: 8. The CDR3 spans 16 residues. The V gene's germline CDR1 is MNHEY and CDR2 SVGEGT. The CDR3 spells CASSLTSGRKTGELFF. CDR3 nucleotide sequence: TGTGCCAGCAGCCTTACTAGCGGGAGAAAGACCGGGGAGCTGTTTTTT.

The chain recombines TRBV6-6 with TRBJ1-2; D is perhaps TRBD1 (6 bases). Looked up from germline, CDR1 is MNHNY and CDR2 is SVGAGI (reference sequence). The CDR3 extends over 13 amino acids. Deletions cut 6 bases from V and 4 bases from J, with 12 bases between. Here the CDR3 DNA reads TGTGCCAGCAGGGTGGACAGATCCTATGGCTACACCTTC. As protein: CASRVDRSYGYTF.

This sequence joins TRBV7-9 and TRBJ2-3; D is possibly TRBD2 (5 bases). CDR1 SEHNR and CDR2 FQNEAQ come from the germline V gene (reference sequence). The CDR3 covers 15 residues. V lost 2 bases to trimming and J lost 3 bases, with 12 bases between them. CDR3 in DNA: TGTGCCAGCAGCTTACACAGAGCGGAGACAGATACGCAGTATTTT. Protein product: CASSLHRAETDTQYF.

V usage is TRBV5-6 and J usage is TRBJ1-2; a weak D match, TRBD1 (6 bases). Germline V CDR1 and CDR2: SGHDT, YYEEEE. Between the trimmed V and J ends, which lost 2 bases and 4 bases, there was a span of 12 bases. This CDR3 comprises 14 residues. The CDR3 reads CASSLRNRAYGYTF. As DNA, the CDR3 is TGTGCCAGCAGCTTACGGAACAGGGCCTATGGCTACACCTTC.

This sequence joins TRBV27 and TRBJ1-2; 9 positions agree with TRBD1. Per the germline V gene, CDR1 is MNHEY and CDR2 is SMNVEV (reference sequence). Trimming cost V 6 bases and J 2 bases; bases outside gene matches: 1. The CDR3 totals 13 residues. The CDR3 sequence: CASSGTGNYGYTF. Written as DNA, the CDR3 is TGTGCCAGCAGCGGGACAGGGAACTATGGCTACACCTTC.

This clone has a handful of counts. This chain links TRBV7-9 with TRBJ1-2, with D maybe TRBD1 (6 bases). In germline, CDR1 is SEHNR, CDR2 FQNEAQ (reference sequence). Trimming cost V 1 base and J 3 bases, with 9 bases left between them. CDR3 length: 14 amino acids. CDR3 sequence reads: CASSLVAGDYGYTF. For the CDR3, the DNA is TGTGCCAGCAGCTTAGTGGCAGGGGACTATGGCTACACCTTC. Full variable domain (missing parts from reference TRBV7-9 and TRBJ1-2): DTGVSQNPRHKITKRGQNVTFRCDPISEHNRLYWYRQTLGQGPEFLTYFQNEAQLEKSRLLSDRFSAERPKGSFSTLEIQRTEQGDSAMYLCASSLVAGDYGYTFGSGTRLTVV.

The chain carries TRBV19 and TRBJ2-3; 10 positions match TRBD2. J gave up 0 bases and V 3 bases, and 3 bases lay outside the gene matches. This CDR3 has 16 residues. Germline V gives CDR1 LNHDA, CDR2 SQIVND (reference sequence). As DNA, the CDR3 is TGTGCCAGTAGTATGCCTAGCGGGGGAAGCACAGATACGCAGTATTTT. Encoded protein: CASSMPSGGSTDTQYF. Full variable domain (rest looked up from reference TRBV19 and TRBJ2-3): DGGITQSPKYLFRKEGQNVTLSCEQNLNHDAMYWYRQDPGQGLRLIYYSQIVNDFQKGDIAEGYSVSREKKESFPLTVTSAQKNPTAFYLCASSMPSGGSTDTQYFGPGTRLTVL.

The CDR3: CASSARGTSGNGEQFF. Written as DNA, the CDR3 is TGTGCCAGCTCCGCACGGGGGACTAGCGGGAATGGTGAGCAGTTCTTC. The chain is built from TRBV18 and TRBJ2-1; 13 nucleotides line up with TRBD2. Germline CDR1 reads KGHSH; CDR2 reads LQKENI. The CDR3 has 16 residues. Trimming took 6 bases from V and 9 from J; bases not matched to a gene: 11.

The rearrangement uses TRBV12-3 or TRBV12-4 and TRBJ2-1; D is perhaps TRBD2 (6 bases). The CDR3 totals 11 residues. The germline V and J ends were trimmed by 4 bases and 11 bases, with 9 bases remaining between them. The CDR3 is CASSSGGQQFF. The CDR3 bases are TGTGCCAGCAGTTCCGGGGGACAGCAGTTCTTC.

This clone was counted only a few times. The chain is built from TRBV19 and TRBJ1-6, with D tentatively TRBD1 (5 bases). Deletions cut 5 bases from V and 7 bases from J, with 12 bases between. The CDR3 is made up of 14 amino acids. Germline-derived CDR1 and CDR2 are LNHDA and SQIVND (reference sequence). The CDR3 loop is CASSPGEGNSPLHF. The CDR3 DNA sequence: TGTGCCAGTAGTCCCGGGGAGGGGAATTCACCCCTCCACTTT.

The rearrangement links TRBV19 to TRBJ1-3, with D perhaps TRBD1 (6 bases). Germline V gene lookup returns CDR1 LNHDA and CDR2 SQIVND (reference sequence). The CDR3 runs to 16 residues. Trimming cost V 5 bases and J 0 bases, with 14 bases left between them. CDR3 DNA: TGTGCCAGTAGTTTTACATGGACAGTCTCTGGAAACACCATATATTTT. It translates to CASSFTWTVSGNTIYF. Full variable domain (missing parts from reference TRBV19 and TRBJ1-3): DGGITQSPKYLFRKEGQNVTLSCEQNLNHDAMYWYRQDPGQGLRLIYYSQIVNDFQKGDIAEGYSVSREKKESFPLTVTSAQKNPTAFYLCASSFTWTVSGNTIYFGEGSWLTVV.

The rearrangement uses TRBV19 and TRBJ1-1; 11 bases fit TRBD1. V lost 7 bases and J lost 3; bases outside the gene matches: 13. The CDR3 has 17 amino acids. Germline loops: CDR1 LNHDA, CDR2 SQIVND (reference sequence). The CDR3 DNA sequence: TGTGCCAGTATGGGCTTCTCTTGGGACAGGGGGGACACTGAAGCTTTCTTT. The encoded protein is CASMGFSWDRGDTEAFF.

The rearrangement uses TRBV13 and TRBJ1-1; D gene ambiguous. The V end lost 3 bases, the J end lost 5 bases, and 7 bases lay between the germline ends. This CDR3 is built from 12 residues. Germline V gene lookup returns CDR1 PRHDT and CDR2 FYEKMQ (reference sequence). CDR3 sequence (DNA): TGTGCCAGCAGCTTGGGCTGGACTGAAGCTTTCTTT. Its protein is CASSLGWTEAFF.

The V call is TRBV19, the J call TRBJ2-1, with TRBD2 identical over 8 bases. V dropped 5 bases and J dropped 1; count of bases not matched to a gene: 4. CDR3 length equals 15 residues. Germline CDR1 LNHDA, CDR2 SQIVND (reference sequence). CDR3 DNA: TGTGCCAGTAGTTTTAGCGGGAATTCCTACAATGAGCAGTTCTTC. Translating it yields CASSFSGNSYNEQFF.

The V and J genes are TRBV4-3 and TRBJ1-6; D is possibly TRBD1 (5 bases). Per germline, CDR1 LGHNA and CDR2 YSLEER. Between the trimmed V and J ends, which lost 3 bases and 3 bases, there was a span of 12 bases. The CDR3 runs 16 residues. The CDR3 coding sequence is TGCGCCAGCAGCCAGGGGGGGGGAATCTATAATTCACCCCTCCACTTT. This translates into CASSQGGGIYNSPLHF.